This T cell receptor beta chain was recovered during a study of blood T cell repertoires in COVID-19. The assay was immunoSEQ multiplex PCR, and TCRdb's table has in-frame clones only and misses some. The table lists about 210,000 clones, over 75% of them singletons. Participant reports of clinical history set cohort assignment. The CDR3 sequence is 12 residues long. Germline V gene lookup returns CDR1 SGHVS and CDR2 FQNEAQ. V was trimmed by 5 bases and J by 4 bases, leaving 8 bases between them. This TCR was sampled from a young man in a cohort exposed to, infected with or recovered from COVID-19 (not recorded which). The sample comprised PBMCs or T cells enriched from blood (not recorded which). This chain links TRBV7-8 with TRBJ1-1; D remains unclear. The CDR3: CASSPRTTEAFF. The DNA of the CDR3 is TGTGCCAGCAGCCCTAGAACCACTGAAGCTTTCTTT.